This paragraph reports one TCR beta chain. The antigen is unknown. The data originate from a study of cytomegalovirus exposure and HLA in healthy donors. The study ran its PCR with 60 Vbeta and 13 Jbeta primers. Data came from immunoSEQ multiplex PCR; TCRdb stores just in-frame clones and leaves some out. The sample carries over 65,000 clones, around 79% recorded once. Trimming removed 3 bases at V and 6 bases at J, with 12 bases between. CDR1 and CDR2 (germline): MGHDK, SYGVNS. The CDR3 extends over 14 amino acids. Points from the study as a whole: In a later analysis, at a false discovery rate of 0.05, 16,951 TCR beta sequences were associated with HLA alleles. Judged likely to be a sequencing artifact was a cluster of highly shared sequence variants. A reported reduction in N-insertions relative to the 666-donor mean was seen in an Asian-associated ancestry cluster in a later analysis. Specificity of three CMV-associated chains for CMV antigens was verified in vitro.

The source material was PBMCs. V is TRBV25-1 and J is TRBJ1-5; D gene uncertain. The receptor was isolated from a woman under 40 in good health and CMV-seropositive. The CDR3 sequence: CASSDSGRGQPQHF. The DNA for the CDR3 is TGTGCCAGCAGTGATTCAGGACGGGGTCAGCCCCAGCATTTT.